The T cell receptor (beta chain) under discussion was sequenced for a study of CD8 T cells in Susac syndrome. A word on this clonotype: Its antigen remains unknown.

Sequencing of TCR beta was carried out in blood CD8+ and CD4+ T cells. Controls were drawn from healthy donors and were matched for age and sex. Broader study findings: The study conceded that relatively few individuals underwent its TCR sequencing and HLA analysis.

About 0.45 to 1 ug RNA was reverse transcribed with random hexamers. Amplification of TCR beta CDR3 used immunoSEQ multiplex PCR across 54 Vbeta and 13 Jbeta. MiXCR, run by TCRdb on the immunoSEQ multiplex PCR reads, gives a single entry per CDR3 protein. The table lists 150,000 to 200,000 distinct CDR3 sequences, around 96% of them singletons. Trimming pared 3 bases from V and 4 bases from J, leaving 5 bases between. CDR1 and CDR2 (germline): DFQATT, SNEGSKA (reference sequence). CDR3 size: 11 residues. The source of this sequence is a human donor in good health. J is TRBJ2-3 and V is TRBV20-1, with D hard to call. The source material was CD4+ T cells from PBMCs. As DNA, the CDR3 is TGCAGTGCTAGTAGCCCAGATACGCAGTATTTT. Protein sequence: CSASSPDTQYF.